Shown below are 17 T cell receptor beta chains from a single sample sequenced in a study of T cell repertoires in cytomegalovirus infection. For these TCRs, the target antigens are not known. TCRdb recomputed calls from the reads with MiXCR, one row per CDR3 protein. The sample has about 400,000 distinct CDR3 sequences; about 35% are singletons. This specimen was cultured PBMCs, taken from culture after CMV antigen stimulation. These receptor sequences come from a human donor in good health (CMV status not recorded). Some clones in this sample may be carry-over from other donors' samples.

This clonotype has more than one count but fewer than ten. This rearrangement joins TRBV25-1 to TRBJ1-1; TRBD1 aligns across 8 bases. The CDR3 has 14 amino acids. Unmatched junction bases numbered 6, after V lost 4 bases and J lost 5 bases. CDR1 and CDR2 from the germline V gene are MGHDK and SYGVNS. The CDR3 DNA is TGTGCCAGCAGTGGGTCCAGGGGGCGAACTGAAGCTTTCTTT. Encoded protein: CASSGSRGRTEAFF.

As DNA, the CDR3 is TGTGCCAGTAGTATAGCAATTAGCTCCTACGAGCAGTACTTC. It codes for CASSIAISSYEQYF. The chain recombines TRBV19 with TRBJ2-7; D is uncertain. Germline V lookup: CDR1 LNHDA, CDR2 SQIVND (reference sequence). The V end was cut by 1 base, the J end by 0 bases, with 7 bases between. CDR3 length: 14 residues.

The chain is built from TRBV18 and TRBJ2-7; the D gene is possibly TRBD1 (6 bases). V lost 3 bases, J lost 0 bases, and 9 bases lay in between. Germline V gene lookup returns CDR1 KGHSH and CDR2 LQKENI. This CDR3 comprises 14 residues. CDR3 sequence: CASSPGDTSYEQYV. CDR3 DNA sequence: TGTGCCAGCTCACCCGGGGACACCTCCTACGAGCAGTACGTC.

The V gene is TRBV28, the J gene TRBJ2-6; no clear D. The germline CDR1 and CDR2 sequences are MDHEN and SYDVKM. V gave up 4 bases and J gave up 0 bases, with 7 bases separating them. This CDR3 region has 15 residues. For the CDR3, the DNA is TGTGCCAGCAGTTCCTCAGCCTCTGGGGCCAACGTCCTGACTTTC. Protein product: CASSSSASGANVLTF.

CDR3 region: CSARRTYNSPLHF. The CDR3 nucleotides are TGCAGTGCCCGAAGGACCTATAATTCACCCCTCCACTTT. The gene calls are TRBV20-1 and TRBJ1-6; D is unresolved. CDR1 DFQATT and CDR2 SNEGSKA come from the germline V gene (reference sequence). Trimming took off 6 bases at V and 2 bases at J, with 8 bases between the two ends. The CDR3 runs to 13 residues.

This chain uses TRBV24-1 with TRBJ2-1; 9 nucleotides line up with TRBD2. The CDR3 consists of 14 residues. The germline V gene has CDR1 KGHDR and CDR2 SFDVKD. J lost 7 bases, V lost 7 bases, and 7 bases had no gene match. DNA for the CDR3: TGTGCCACCAGGTCTAGCGGGATGGTAAATGAGCAGTTCTTC. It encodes CATRSSGMVNEQFF.

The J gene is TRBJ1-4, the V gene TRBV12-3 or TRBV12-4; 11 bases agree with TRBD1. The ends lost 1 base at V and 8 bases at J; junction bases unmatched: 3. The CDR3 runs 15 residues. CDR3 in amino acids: CASSLDGTGGEKLFF. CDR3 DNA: TGTGCCAGCAGTTTAGACGGGACAGGGGGAGAAAAACTGTTTTTT.

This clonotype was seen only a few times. The CDR3, as DNA: TGTGCCAGCAGCTTAGAAGAGACGAATGAGCAGTTCTTC. The encoded protein is CASSLEETNEQFF. The chain has TRBV11-3 and TRBJ2-1; D ambiguous. V was shortened by 0 bases and J by 7 bases, with 7 bases between the two germline ends. CDR1 and CDR2 from the germline V gene are SGHNT and YENEEA. This CDR3 spans 13 amino acids.

The CDR3 protein is CASSLFSNTQYF. For the CDR3, the DNA is TGTGCCAGCAGCTTATTCTCGAATACGCAGTATTTT. V is TRBV7-2 and J is TRBJ2-3; the D is unclear. Deletions cut 2 bases from V and 7 bases from J, with 7 bases between. The CDR3 is made up of 12 amino acids. Looked up from germline, CDR1 is SGHTA and CDR2 is FQGNSA.

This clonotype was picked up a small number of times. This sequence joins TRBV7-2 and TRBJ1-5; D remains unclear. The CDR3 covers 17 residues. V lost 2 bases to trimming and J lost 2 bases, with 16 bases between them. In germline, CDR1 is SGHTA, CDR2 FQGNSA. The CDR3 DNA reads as TGTGCCAGCAGCTTATCGGGCAGCCTAACTGGCAATCAGCCCCAGCATTTT. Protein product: CASSLSGSLTGNQPQHF. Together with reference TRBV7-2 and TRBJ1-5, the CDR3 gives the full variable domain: GAGVSQSPSNKVTEKGKDVELRCDPISGHTALYWYRQSLGQGLEFLIYFQGNSAPDKSGLPSDRFSAERTGGSVSTLTIQRTQQEDSAVYLCASSLSGSLTGNQPQHFGDGTRLSIL.

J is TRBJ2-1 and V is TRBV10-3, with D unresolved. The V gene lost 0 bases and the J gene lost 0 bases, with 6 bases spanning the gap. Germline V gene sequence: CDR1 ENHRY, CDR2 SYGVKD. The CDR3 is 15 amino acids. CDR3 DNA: TGTGCCATCAGTGAGTCGCGGAGCTCCTACAATGAGCAGTTCTTC. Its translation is CAISESRSSYNEQFF.

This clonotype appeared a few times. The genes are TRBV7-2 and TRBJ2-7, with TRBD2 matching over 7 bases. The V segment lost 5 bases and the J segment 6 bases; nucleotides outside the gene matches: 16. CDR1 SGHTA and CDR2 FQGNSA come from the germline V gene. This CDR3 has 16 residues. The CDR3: CASSRRNSGLPSEQYF. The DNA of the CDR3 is TGTGCCAGCAGCCGTCGGAATAGCGGGCTCCCCTCCGAGCAGTACTTC.

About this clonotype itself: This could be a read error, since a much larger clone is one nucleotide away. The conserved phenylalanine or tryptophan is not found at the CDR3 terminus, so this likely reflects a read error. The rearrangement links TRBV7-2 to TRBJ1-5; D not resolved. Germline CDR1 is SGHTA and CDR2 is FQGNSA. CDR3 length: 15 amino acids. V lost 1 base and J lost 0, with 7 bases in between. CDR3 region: CASSLEHISNQPQHL. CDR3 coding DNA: TGTGCCAGCAGCTTAGAGCACATTAGCAATCAGCCCCAGCATTTG.

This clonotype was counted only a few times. CDR3 loop: CASSPGGSRSTDTQYF. The CDR3 DNA is TGTGCCAGCAGCCCGGGCGGGTCCCGAAGCACAGATACGCAGTATTTT. V is TRBV5-4 and J is TRBJ2-3; TRBD2 might be the D (5 bases). Germline V gives CDR1 SGHNT, CDR2 YYREEE (reference sequence). V was cut by 4 bases and J by 0 bases, with 15 bases left in between. CDR3 length: 16 amino acids.

The CDR3 is CSANPGQGARYGYTF. The CDR3 DNA follows: TGCAGTGCTAACCCGGGACAGGGGGCTCGGTATGGCTACACCTTC. The chain joins TRBV20-1 to TRBJ1-2; 12 nucleotides align to TRBD1. V trimming: 4 bases; J trimming: 5 bases; junction bases outside the gene matches: 8. Germline V CDR1 and CDR2: DFQATT, SNEGSKA (reference sequence). This CDR3 is 15 amino acids long.

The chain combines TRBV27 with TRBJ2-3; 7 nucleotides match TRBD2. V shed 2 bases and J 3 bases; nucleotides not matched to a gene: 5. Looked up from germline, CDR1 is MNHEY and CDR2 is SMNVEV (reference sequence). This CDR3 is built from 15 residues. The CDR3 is CASSLGTSETDTQYF. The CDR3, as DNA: TGTGCCAGCAGTTTAGGCACTAGCGAGACAGATACGCAGTATTTT.

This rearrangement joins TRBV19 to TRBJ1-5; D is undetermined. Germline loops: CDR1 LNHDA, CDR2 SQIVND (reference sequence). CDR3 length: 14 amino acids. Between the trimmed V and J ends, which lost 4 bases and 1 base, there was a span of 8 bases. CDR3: CASSTTGSNQPQHF. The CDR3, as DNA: TGTGCCAGTAGTACCACCGGGAGCAATCAGCCCCAGCATTTT.